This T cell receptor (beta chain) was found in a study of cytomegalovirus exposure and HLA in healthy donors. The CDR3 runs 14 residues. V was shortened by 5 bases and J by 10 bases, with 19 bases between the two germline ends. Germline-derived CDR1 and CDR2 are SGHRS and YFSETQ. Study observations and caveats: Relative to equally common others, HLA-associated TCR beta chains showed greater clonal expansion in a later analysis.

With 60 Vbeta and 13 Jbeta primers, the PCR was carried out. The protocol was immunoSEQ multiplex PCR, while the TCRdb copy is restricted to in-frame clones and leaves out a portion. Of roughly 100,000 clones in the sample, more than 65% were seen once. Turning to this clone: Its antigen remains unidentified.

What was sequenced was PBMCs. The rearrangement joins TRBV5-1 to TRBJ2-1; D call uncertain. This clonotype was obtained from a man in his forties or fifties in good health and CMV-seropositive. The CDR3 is CASSPSATAHEQFF. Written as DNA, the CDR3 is TGCGCCAGCAGTCCTTCAGCGACTGCCCACGAGCAGTTCTTC.